Included here is one T cell receptor beta chain sequence, with context. This clonotype was recorded many times. No cognate antigen has been identified for it. Base-call qualities are not available, and no considerably larger clone is one nucleotide away. The lymph node samples were taken from the axillary draining lymph nodes of breast cancer patients. The data derive from a study of breast tumors, draining lymph nodes, adjacent tissues (dated by TCRdb to the mid-2010s). As for the study more broadly: Breast cancer patients provided tumor, adjacent nontumor tissue and axillary lymph nodes, and the study compared the TCR beta repertoires across these three sources. The study was designed to assess the relationships and possible T-cell exchange between tumor, surrounding tissue and draining lymph node repertoires in human breast cancer. Study-level results and caveats: The data were considered consistent with the idea that most tumor T cells come from the lymph node and then expand in tumor tissue. The similarity between tumor and nontumor tissue repertoires was significantly greater in luminal-like breast cancer than in basal-like breast cancer. Tumor T-cell repertoires showed less diversity than lymph node repertoires and more diversity than nontumor tissue repertoires, and tumor T-cell repertoires showed preferential V and J gene usage. The conclusion that tumor T cells originate in lymph nodes was presented as consistent with a hypothesis rather than as directly demonstrated.

TCRdb shows the sequencer as Illumina HiSeq 2000. Multiplex PCR amplification was used to generate the TCR beta chain libraries. The amplified TCR beta chain products were analyzed by high-throughput sequencing. The raw public data were reprocessed by TCRdb itself: fastp quality trimming at Q25, MiXCR clonotype calling, in-frame beta chains only. Merged by CDR3 protein, the rows form single entries marked with the most common genes and DNA. Here the sample has roughly 86,000 distinct CDR3 sequences; about 21% occur a single time. 2% to 2.5% of the sample is held by the ten biggest clonotypes. The sequence was collected from a female donor with breast cancer. Some clones in this sample may be carry-over from other donors' samples. What was sequenced was axillary lymph node tissue.

The CDR3 in this case is CASSVTDSFSGANVLTF. Read as DNA, the sequence is TGTGCCAGCAGCGTAACGGACAGCTTCTCTGGGGCCAACGTCCTGACTTTC. Recombination linked TRBV9 to TRBJ2-6, and the D gene may be TRBD1, 6 bases matching. From the germline V gene, CDR1 is SGDLS and CDR2 is YYNGEE. The CDR3, cysteine through phenylalanine, is 17 amino acids long. The CDR3 DNA has 51 bases and is translated from base 1. V loses 1 base, J loses 0 bases, and the germline ends lie 11 bases apart.